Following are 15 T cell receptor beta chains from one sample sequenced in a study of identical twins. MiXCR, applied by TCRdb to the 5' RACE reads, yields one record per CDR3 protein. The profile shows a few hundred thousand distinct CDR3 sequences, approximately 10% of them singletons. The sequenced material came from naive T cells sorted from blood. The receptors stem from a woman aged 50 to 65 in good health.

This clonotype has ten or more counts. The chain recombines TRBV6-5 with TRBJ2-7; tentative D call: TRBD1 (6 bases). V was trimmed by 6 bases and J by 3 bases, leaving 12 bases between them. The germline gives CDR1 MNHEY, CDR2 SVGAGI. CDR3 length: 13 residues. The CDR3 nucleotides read TGTGCCAGCAGCAACGACAGGCTCTACGAGCAGTACTTC. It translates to CASSNDRLYEQYF.

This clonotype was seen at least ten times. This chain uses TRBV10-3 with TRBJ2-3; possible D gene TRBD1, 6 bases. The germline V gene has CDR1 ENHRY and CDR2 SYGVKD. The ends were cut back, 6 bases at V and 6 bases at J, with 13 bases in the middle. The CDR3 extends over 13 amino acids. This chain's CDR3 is CAISQGTPDTQYF. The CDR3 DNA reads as TGTGCCATCAGCCAAGGGACACCTGATACGCAGTATTTT.

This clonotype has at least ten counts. CDR3 residues: CSAQKGTQYF. The CDR3 nucleotides read TGCAGTGCTCAGAAGGGGACCCAGTACTTC. This chain uses TRBV20-1 with TRBJ2-5; no clear D gene. The CDR3 has 10 residues. Trimming cost V 5 bases and J 7 bases, with 8 bases left between them. CDR1 and CDR2 from the germline V gene are DFQATT and SNEGSKA (reference sequence).

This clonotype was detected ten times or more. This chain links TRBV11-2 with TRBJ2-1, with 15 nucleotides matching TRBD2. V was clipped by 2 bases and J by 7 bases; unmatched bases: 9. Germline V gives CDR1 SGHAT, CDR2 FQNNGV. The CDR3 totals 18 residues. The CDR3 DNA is TGTGCCAGCAGCTTAACACCTGCCGGGACTAGCGGGAGGAATGAGCAGTTCTTC. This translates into CASSLTPAGTSGRNEQFF. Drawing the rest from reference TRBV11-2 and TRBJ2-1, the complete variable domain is EAGVAQSPRYKIIEKRQSVAFWCNPISGHATLYWYQQILGQGPKLLIQFQNNGVVDDSQLPKDRFSAERLKGVDSTLKIQPAKLEDSAVYLCASSLTPAGTSGRNEQFFGPGTRLTVL.

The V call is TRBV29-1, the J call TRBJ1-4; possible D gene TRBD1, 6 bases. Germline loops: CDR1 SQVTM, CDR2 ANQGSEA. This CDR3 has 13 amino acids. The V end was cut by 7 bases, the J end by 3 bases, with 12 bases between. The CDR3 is CSAQGASNEKLFF. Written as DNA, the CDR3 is TGCAGCGCACAGGGAGCCTCTAATGAAAAACTGTTTTTT.

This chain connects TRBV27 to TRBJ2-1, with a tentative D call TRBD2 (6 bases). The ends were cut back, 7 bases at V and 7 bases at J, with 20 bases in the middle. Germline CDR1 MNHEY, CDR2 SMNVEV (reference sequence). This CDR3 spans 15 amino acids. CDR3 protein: CASNTGTSLGNEQFF. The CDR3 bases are TGTGCCAGCAATACGGGGACTTCCTTAGGAAATGAGCAGTTCTTC.

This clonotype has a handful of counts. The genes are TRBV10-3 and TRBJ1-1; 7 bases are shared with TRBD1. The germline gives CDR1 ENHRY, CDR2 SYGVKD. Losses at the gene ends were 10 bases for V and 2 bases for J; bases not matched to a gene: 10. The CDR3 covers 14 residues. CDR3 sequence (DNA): TGTGCCACCTCCCAGGACAGGATAAACACTGAAGCTTTCTTT. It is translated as CATSQDRINTEAFF.

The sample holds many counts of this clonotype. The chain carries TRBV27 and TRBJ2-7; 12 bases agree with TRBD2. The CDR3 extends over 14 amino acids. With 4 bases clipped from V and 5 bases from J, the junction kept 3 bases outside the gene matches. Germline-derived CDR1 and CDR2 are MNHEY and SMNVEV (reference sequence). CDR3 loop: CASSSRLAGDEQYV. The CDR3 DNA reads TGTGCCAGCAGTTCCCGACTAGCGGGAGACGAGCAGTACGTC.

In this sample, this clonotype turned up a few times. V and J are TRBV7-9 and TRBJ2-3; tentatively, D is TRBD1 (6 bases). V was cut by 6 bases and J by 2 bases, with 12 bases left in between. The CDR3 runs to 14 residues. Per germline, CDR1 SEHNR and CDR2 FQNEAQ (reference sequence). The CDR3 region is CASRQGTTTDTQYF. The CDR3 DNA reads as TGTGCCAGCAGACAAGGGACAACCACAGATACGCAGTATTTT.

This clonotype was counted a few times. CDR3 residues: CSASPTGGNQPQHF. CDR3 sequence (DNA): TGCAGTGCTTCTCCTACAGGGGGCAATCAGCCCCAGCATTTT. The chain carries TRBV20-1 and TRBJ1-5, with TRBD1 identical over 7 bases. J gave up 2 bases and V 5 bases, and 6 bases lay outside the gene matches. The CDR3 covers 14 residues. Per germline, CDR1 DFQATT and CDR2 SNEGSKA (reference sequence).

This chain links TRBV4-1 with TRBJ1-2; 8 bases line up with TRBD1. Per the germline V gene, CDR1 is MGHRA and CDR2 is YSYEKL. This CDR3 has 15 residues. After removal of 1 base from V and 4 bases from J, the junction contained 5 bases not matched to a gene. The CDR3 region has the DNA TGCGCCAGCAGCCAAGCCTCCGGGACAGGCTATGGCTACACCTTC. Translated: CASSQASGTGYGYTF.

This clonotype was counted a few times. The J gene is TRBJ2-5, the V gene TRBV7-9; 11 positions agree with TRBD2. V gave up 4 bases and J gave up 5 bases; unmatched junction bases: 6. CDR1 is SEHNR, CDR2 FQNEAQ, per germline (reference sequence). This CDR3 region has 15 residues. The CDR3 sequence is CASSSVAGGRETQYF. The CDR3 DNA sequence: TGTGCCAGCAGCTCGGTAGCGGGAGGGCGGGAGACCCAGTACTTC.

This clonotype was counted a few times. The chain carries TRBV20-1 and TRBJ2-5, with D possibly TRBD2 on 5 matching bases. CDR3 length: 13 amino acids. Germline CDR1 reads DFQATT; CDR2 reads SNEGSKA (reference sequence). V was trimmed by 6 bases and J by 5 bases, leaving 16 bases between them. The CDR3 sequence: CSARRGSGETQYF. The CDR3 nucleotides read TGCAGTGCCCGCCGGGGTTCCGGCGAGACCCAGTACTTC.

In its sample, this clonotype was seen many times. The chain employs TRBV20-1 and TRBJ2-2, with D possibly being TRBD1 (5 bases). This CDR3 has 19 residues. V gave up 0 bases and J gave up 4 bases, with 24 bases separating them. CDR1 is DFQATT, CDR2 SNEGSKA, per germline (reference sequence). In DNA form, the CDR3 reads TGCAGTGCTAGAGACTCCCTAGGGGTAGCCAGAGATTCCACCGGGGAGCTGTTTTTT. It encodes CSARDSLGVARDSTGELFF.

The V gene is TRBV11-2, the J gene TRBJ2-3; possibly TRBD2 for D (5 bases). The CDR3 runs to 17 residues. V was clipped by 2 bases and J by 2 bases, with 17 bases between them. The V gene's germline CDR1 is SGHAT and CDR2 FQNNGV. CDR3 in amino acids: CASSLRTSRLSTDTQYF. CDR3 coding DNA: TGTGCCAGCAGCTTACGTACTAGTAGGCTTTCCACAGATACGCAGTATTTT. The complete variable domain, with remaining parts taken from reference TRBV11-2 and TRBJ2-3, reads EAGVAQSPRYKIIEKRQSVAFWCNPISGHATLYWYQQILGQGPKLLIQFQNNGVVDDSQLPKDRFSAERLKGVDSTLKIQPAKLEDSAVYLCASSLRTSRLSTDTQYFGPGTRLTVL.